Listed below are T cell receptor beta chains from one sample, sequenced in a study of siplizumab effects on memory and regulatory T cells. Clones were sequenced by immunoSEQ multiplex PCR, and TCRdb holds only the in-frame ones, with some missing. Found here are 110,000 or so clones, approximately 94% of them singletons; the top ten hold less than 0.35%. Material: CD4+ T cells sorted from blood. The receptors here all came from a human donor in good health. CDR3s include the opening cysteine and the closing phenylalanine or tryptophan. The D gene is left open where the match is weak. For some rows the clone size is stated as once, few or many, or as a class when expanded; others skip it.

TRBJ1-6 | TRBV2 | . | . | CARGGQGNSPLHF | TGTGCCCGGGGGGGGCAGGGGAATTCACCCCTCCACTTT
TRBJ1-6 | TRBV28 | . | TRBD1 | CATGQGNNSPLHF | TGTGCCACCGGACAGGGAAATAATTCACCCCTCCACTTT
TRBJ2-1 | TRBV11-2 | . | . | CASSRQGPEGYEQFF | TGTGCCAGCAGCCGACAAGGCCCCGAGGGGTATGAGCAGTTCTTC
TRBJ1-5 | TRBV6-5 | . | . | CASSAARYSNQPQHF | TGTGCCAGCAGCGCGGCCAGGTATAGCAATCAGCCCCAGCATTTT
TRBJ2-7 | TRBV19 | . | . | CASSIEGRATYEQYF | TGTGCCAGTAGTATAGAGGGTCGGGCAACCTACGAGCAGTACTTC
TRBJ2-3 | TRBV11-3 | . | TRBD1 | CASSLGDSHSTDTQYF | TGTGCCAGCAGCTTAGGGGACAGCCACAGCACAGATACGCAGTATTTT
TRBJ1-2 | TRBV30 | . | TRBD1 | CAWSVLWDSYYGYTF | TGTGCCTGGAGTGTTTTATGGGACAGCTACTATGGCTACACCTTC
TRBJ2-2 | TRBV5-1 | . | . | CASSTSLPNTGELFF | TGCGCCAGCAGCACCAGTCTTCCGAACACCGGGGAGCTGTTTTTT
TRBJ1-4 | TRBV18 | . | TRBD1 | CASSGTGSANEKLFF | TGTGCCAGCTCTGGGACAGGGTCGGCTAATGAAAAACTGTTTTTT
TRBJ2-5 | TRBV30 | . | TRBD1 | CAWSPNRGETQYF | TGTGCCTGGAGTCCTAACAGGGGAGAGACCCAGTACTTC
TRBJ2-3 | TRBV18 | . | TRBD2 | CASSPGLAAITDTQYF | TGTGCCAGCTCACCGGGACTAGCGGCTATCACAGATACGCAGTATTTT
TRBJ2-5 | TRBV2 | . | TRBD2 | CASSEVAGKETQYF | TGTGCCAGCAGTGAGGTAGCGGGGAAAGAGACCCAGTACTTC
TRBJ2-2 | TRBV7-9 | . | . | CASSYIGATGELFF | TGTGCCAGCAGCTATATAGGTGCCACCGGGGAGCTGTTTTTT
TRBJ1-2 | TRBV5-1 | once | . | CASSLDGYGYTF | TGCGCCAGCAGCTTGGACGGGTATGGCTACACCTTC
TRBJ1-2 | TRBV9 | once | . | CASSLAGYTF | TGTGCCAGCAGCCTGGCTGGCTACACCTTC
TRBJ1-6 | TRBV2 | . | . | CASSVSVRSYNSPLHF | TGTGCCAGCAGTGTTTCAGTCCGCTCCTATAATTCACCCCTCCACTTT
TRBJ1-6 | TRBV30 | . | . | CAWSRNRQPGVSSPLHF | TGTGCCTGGAGTCGAAATCGCCAACCGGGTGTGAGTTCACCCCTCCACTTT
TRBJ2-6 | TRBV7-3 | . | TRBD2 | CASSSPGGVSGANVLTF | TGTGCCAGCAGCTCCCCCGGGGGGGTCTCTGGGGCCAACGTCCTGACTTTC
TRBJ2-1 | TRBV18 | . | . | CASQRDNEQFF | TGTGCCAGCCAACGAGACAATGAGCAGTTCTTC
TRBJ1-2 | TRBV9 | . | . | CASSVEGYGYTF | TGTGCCAGCAGCGTAGAAGGGTATGGCTACACCTTC
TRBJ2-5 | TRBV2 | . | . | CASSGQTQETQYF | TGTGCCAGCAGTGGACAGACACAAGAGACCCAGTACTTC
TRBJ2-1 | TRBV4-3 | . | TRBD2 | CASSPGRGLAGTQYNEQFF | TGCGCCAGCAGCCCTGGGAGGGGGTTAGCGGGAACCCAATACAATGAGCAGTTCTTC
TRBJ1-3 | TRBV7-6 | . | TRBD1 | CASSSGTGEISGNTIYF | TGTGCCAGCAGCTCAGGGACAGGGGAAATTTCTGGAAACACCATATATTTT
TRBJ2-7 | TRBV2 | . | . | CAIKATYTAYEQYF | TGTGCCATCAAGGCAACTTACACGGCCTACGAGCAGTACTTC
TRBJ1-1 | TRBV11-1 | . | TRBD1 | CASSLVQGAWTEAFF | TGTGCCAGCAGCTTAGTCCAGGGGGCCTGGACTGAAGCTTTCTTT
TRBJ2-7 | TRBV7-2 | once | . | CASSTRTGGTYEQYF | TGTGCCAGCAGCACACGGACCGGGGGAACCTACGAGCAGTACTTC
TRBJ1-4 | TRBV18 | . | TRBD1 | CASSRTGTEKLFF | TGTGCCAGCTCACGGACAGGGACTGAAAAACTGTTTTTT
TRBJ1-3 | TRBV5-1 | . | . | CASSYLDSGNTIYF | TGCGCCAGCAGCTATCTCGACTCTGGAAACACCATATATTTT
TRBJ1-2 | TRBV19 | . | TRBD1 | CASSTPGQGGGYGYTF | TGTGCCAGTAGTACCCCCGGACAGGGTGGAGGCTATGGCTACACCTTC
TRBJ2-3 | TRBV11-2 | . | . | CASSLDPGGRGTDTQYF | TGTGCCAGCAGCTTAGATCCGGGGGGCCGGGGCACAGATACGCAGTATTTT
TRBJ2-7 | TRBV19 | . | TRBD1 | CASSTRQGSNAGSAYEQYF | TGTGCCAGTAGCACGAGACAGGGGAGTAACGCGGGTTCTGCCTACGAGCAGTACTTC
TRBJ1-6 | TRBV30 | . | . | CAWSVGLNNSPLHF | TGTGCCTGGAGTGTAGGCCTAAATAATTCACCCCTCCACTTT
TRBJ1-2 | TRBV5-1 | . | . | CASSLDPSGVYGYTF | TGCGCCAGCAGCTTGGACCCCTCAGGGGTGTATGGCTACACCTTC
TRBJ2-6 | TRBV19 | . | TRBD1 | CASSIRTGGIGANVLTF | TGTGCCAGTAGTATAAGGACAGGGGGTATTGGGGCCAACGTCCTGACTTTC
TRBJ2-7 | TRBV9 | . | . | CASSVASTSYEQYF | TGTGCCAGCAGCGTAGCTTCCACCTCCTACGAGCAGTACTTC
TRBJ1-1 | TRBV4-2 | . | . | CASSQDTEAFF | TGTGCCAGCAGCCAGGACACTGAAGCTTTCTTT
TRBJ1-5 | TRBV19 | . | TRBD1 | CASIESGAGGFDSNQPQHF | TGTGCCAGTATCGAATCTGGGGCAGGGGGTTTTGATAGCAATCAGCCCCAGCATTTT
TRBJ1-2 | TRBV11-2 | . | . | CASSPSPDSPEGYTF | TGTGCCAGCAGCCCGTCGCCCGATAGTCCTGAGGGCTACACCTTC
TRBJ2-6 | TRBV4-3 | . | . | CASSRKGVGSGANVLTF | TGCGCCAGCAGCCGTAAAGGGGTAGGTTCTGGGGCCAACGTCCTGACTTTC
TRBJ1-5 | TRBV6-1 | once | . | CASSEAGNQPQHF | TGTGCCAGCAGTGAAGCGGGGAATCAGCCCCAGCATTTT
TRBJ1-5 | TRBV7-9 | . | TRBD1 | CASSSTGVNQPQHF | TGTGCCAGCAGCTCGACAGGGGTCAATCAGCCCCAGCATTTT
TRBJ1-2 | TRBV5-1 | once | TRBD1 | CASSGGQPNNYGYTF | TGCGCCAGCAGCGGGGGACAGCCGAATAACTATGGCTACACCTTC
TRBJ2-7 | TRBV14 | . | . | CASSQVTSGLWHF | TGTGCCAGCAGCCAAGTTACATCTGGGCTTTGGCACTTC
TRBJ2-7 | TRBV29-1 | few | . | CSVPGRLGLEQYF | TGCAGCGTGCCGGGGCGCTTGGGGTTGGAGCAGTACTTC
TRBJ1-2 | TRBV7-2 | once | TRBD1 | CASSLGGTGSNYGYTF | TGTGCCAGCAGCTTAGGGGGGACAGGGTCTAACTATGGCTACACCTTC
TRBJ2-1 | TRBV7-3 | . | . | CASSLGGPYNEQFF | TGTGCCAGCAGCTTAGGGGGGCCCTACAATGAGCAGTTCTTC
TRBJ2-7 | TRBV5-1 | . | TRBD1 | CASSYDRGEGEQYF | TGCGCCAGCAGCTACGACAGGGGTGAAGGCGAGCAGTACTTC
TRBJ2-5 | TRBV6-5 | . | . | CASSYSPAGIQETQYF | TGTGCCAGCAGTTACTCTCCAGCGGGTATTCAAGAGACCCAGTACTTC
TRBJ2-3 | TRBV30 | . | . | CAWSVGKWSPLRTTDTQYF | TGTGCCTGGAGTGTAGGTAAGTGGTCTCCCCTAAGAACCACAGATACGCAGTATTTT
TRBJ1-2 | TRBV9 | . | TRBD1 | CASSVSSGTGDGYTF | TGTGCCAGCAGCGTTAGTTCCGGGACAGGGGATGGCTACACCTTC
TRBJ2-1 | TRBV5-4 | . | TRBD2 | CASSRTSGDNEQFF | TGTGCCAGCAGCAGGACTAGCGGTGACAATGAGCAGTTCTTC